The entry below gives a single T cell receptor (beta chain) sequence along with its context. The junction departs from the called germline gene at one end, perhaps through a read error. From RNA transcripts, TCR beta CDR3 regions were amplified. First-round RT-PCR of the TCR CDR3 relied on the HTBI primer set. TCRdb called the multiplex PCR reads again in MiXCR, with one record for every CDR3 protein. The table includes hundreds of thousands of distinct CDR3 sequences, about 38% detected once. The data were taken from a study of T cells in Graves' hyperthyroidism and ophthalmopathy. This CDR3 contains 16 residues. The germline CDR1 and CDR2 sequences are SGHVS and FQNEAQ.

This sequence originates from a man younger than 35 with Graves' hyperthyroidism. Source material: blood. This chain links TRBV7-8 with TRBJ1-4; the D gene is possibly TRBD1 (5 bases). As DNA, the CDR3 is TGTGCCAGCAGCTTAAACTCCGCCGACAGTAATGAAAAACCGTTTTTT. Its translation: CASSLNSADSNEKPFF.